A single TCR beta chain is shown here with its context. The donors were all Caucasian adults (living in Nashville, Tennessee). The sample originates from a study of shared clonotypes between healthy human individuals. The CDR3 length is 14 residues. CDR1 is MNHNY, CDR2 SVGAGI, per germline (reference sequence). Trimming pared 6 bases from V and 2 bases from J, leaving 14 bases between. Method: immunoSEQ multiplex PCR; TCRdb's copy keeps in-frame clones and lacks some. The table lists around 1.4 million clones, approximately 98.5% of them singletons, with approximately 0.4% in the top ten. The source is a young man in good health. The V gene is TRBV6-6, the J gene TRBJ2-7; no definite D call. The specimen sequenced was naive CD4+ T cells sorted from blood. Regarding subset: CD45RA+ positively selected. The CDR3 bases are TGTGCCAGCAGACTCACCCCGGGCCCCTACGAGCAGTACTTC. Its protein product is CASRLTPGPYEQYF.